This TCR beta chain originates from a study of cytomegalovirus exposure and HLA in healthy donors. With respect to this clone: Its target is not known.

Study results and caveats: Analysis was performed later, and it showed HLA-associated TCR beta chains to be more clonally expanded than equally common others. Presence/absence analyses treated sequencing depth as roughly uniform across donors.

PCR involved 60 Vbeta and 13 Jbeta primers. Repertoires were generated with immunoSEQ multiplex PCR, while TCRdb's copy carries only in-frame clones and drops some. This repertoire includes around 130,000 clones. The receptor was isolated from a woman in her 40s in good health and CMV-seronegative. The sequenced sample consisted of PBMCs.

CDR3 coding DNA: TGTGCCAGCAGCGGCCAGGGGCGGGCGGAGACCCAGTACTTC. It specifies CASSGQGRAETQYF. The chain has TRBV5-6 and TRBJ2-5, with D possibly being TRBD1 (6 bases). The V gene lost 4 bases and the J gene lost 5 bases, with 15 bases spanning the gap. Germline CDR1 and CDR2: SGHDT and YYEEEE. There are 14 residues in the CDR3.